The clone carrying this T cell receptor beta chain was detected a few times. One entry per CDR3 protein, called by TCRdb with MiXCR from the 5' RACE reads. The repertoire holds around 130,000 distinct CDR3 sequences, with around 15% as singletons. This record comes from a study of T-cell memory formation after mild COVID-19. There are 14 residues in the CDR3. The V segment lost 7 bases and the J segment 4 bases; nucleotides outside the gene matches: 5. The V gene's germline CDR1 is MNHEY and CDR2 SVGAGI. The J gene is TRBJ1-1, the V gene TRBV6-5; 11 bases match TRBD1. The TCR comes from a young man who had mild COVID-19 (a few samples of this study predate the infection). Cell type and time point are not known. Sequences were obtained from PBMCs or a T cell subset sorted from them (not recorded which). The CDR3 sequence is CASTPGTGGTEAFF. The CDR3 DNA reads TGTGCCAGCACCCCCGGGACAGGGGGCACTGAAGCTTTCTTT.